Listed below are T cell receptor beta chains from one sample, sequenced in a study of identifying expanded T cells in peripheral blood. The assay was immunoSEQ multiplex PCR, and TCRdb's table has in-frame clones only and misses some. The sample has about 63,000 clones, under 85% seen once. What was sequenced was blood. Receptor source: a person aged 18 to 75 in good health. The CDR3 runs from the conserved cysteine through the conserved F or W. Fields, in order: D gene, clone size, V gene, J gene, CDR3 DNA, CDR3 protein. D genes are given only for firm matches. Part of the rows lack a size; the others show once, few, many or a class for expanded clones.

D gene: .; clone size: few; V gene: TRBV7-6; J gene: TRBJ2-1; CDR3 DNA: TGTGCCAGCAGCTTAGTAGGAGGCAGGGGACGACCGAGCTCCTACAATGAGCAGTTCTTC; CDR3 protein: CASSLVGGRGRPSSYNEQFF
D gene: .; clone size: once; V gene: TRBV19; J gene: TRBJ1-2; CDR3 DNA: TGTGCCAGTAGTACCCGAGCCCGTCCGACTTCAGGTGGTGTTAACTATGGCTACACCTTC; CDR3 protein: CASSTRARPTSGGVNYGYTF
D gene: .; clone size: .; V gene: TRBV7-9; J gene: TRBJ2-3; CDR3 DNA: TGTGCCAGCAGCCCACCTTACGCGGGGTTAAGTACTAGCACAGATACGCAGTATTTT; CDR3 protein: CASSPPYAGLSTSTDTQYF
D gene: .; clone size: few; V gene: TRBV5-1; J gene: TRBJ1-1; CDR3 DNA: TGCGCCAGCAGCTTGAACACGGCGAACACTGAAGCTTTCTTT; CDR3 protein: CASSLNTANTEAFF
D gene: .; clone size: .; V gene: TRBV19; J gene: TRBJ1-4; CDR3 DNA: TGTGCCAGTAAACGGACAGCTAATCCCCGGGCGAATGAAAAACTGTTTTTT; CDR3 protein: CASKRTANPRANEKLFF
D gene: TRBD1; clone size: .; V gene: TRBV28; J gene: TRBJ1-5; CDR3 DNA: TGTGCCAGCAGTGCGACAGGGGCCAACAATCAGCCCCAGCATTTT; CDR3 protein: CASSATGANNQPQHF
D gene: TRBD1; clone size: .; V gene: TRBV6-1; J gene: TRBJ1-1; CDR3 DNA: TGTGCCAGCAGTATTACAGGGGACACTGAAGCTTTCTTT; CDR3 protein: CASSITGDTEAFF
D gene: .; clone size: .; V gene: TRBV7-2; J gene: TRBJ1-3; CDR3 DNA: TGTGCCAGCAGCTTAGGGACAGGAAACACCATATATTTT; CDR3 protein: CASSLGTGNTIYF
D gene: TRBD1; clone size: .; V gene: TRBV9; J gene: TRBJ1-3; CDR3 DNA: TGTGCCAGCAGCGGACAAAGGACAGGGGGAAACACCATATATTTT; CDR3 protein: CASSGQRTGGNTIYF
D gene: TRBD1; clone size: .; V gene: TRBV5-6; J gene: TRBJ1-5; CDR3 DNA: TGTGCCAGCAGCTGGGGACAGGGGACGAATCAGCCCCAGCATTTT; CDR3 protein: CASSWGQGTNQPQHF
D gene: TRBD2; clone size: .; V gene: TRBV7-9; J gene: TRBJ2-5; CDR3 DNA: TGTGCCAGCAGCCCCGGGACTAGCGGCTTGGAGACCCAGTACTTC; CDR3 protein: CASSPGTSGLETQYF
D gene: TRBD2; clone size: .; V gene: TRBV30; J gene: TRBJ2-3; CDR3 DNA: TGTGCCTGGAGTGTACGGTCGGGAGGGCTGGATACGCAGTATTTT; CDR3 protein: CAWSVRSGGLDTQYF
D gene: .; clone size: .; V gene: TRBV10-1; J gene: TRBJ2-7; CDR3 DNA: TGCGCCAGCAGTCCGGGACTTTCCTACGAGCAGTACTTC; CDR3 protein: CASSPGLSYEQYF
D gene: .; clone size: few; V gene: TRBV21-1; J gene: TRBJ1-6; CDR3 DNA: TGTGCCAGCTCCAGATACTCCTCCTATAATTCACCCCTCCACTTT; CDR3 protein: CASSRYSSYNSPLHF
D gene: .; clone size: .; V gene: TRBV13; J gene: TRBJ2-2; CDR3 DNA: TGTGCCAGCAGCCCAAAAAGGGCCGGGGAGCTGTTTTTT; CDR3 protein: CASSPKRAGELFF
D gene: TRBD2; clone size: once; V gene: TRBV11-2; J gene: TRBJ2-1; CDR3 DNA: TGTGCCAGCACCGTAGCGGGAGAGCACTACAATGAGCAGTTCTTC; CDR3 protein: CASTVAGEHYNEQFF
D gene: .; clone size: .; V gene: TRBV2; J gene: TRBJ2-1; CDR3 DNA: TGTGCCAGCAACAGAGTCAATGAGCAGTTCTTC; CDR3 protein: CASNRVNEQFF
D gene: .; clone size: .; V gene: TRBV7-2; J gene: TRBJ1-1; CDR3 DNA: TGTGCCAGCAGCTTCGGCAGGGGTGGCACTGAAGCTTTCTTT; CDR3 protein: CASSFGRGGTEAFF
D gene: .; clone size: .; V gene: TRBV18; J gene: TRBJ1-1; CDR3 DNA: TGTGCCAGCTCATCCCAGGGAAGCAGAGACACTGAAGCTTTCTTT; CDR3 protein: CASSSQGSRDTEAFF
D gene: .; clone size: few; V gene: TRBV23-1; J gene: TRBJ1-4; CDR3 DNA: TGCGCCAGCAGTCAACTTGACTCTGTGGGGACACCCACTGAAAAACTGTTTTTT; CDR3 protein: CASSQLDSVGTPTEKLFF
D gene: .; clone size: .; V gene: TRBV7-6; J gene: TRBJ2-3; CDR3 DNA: TGTGCCAGCAGCGAGGGATCGGGACAACGCACAGATACGCAGTATTTT; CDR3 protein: CASSEGSGQRTDTQYF
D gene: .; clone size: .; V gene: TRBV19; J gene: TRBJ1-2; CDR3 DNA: TGTGCCAGTAGTATAGGGAGAGGAGGAATCGGCTACACCTTC; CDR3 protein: CASSIGRGGIGYTF
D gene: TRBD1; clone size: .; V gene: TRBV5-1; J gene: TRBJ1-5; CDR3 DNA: TGCGCCAGCAGCTACAACGGACAGGATAGCAATCAGCCCCAGCATTTT; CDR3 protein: CASSYNGQDSNQPQHF
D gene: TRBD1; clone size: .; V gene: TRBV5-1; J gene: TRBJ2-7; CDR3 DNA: TGCGCCAGCAGCCCTTCGACAGGGACCTACGAGCAGTACTTC; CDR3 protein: CASSPSTGTYEQYF
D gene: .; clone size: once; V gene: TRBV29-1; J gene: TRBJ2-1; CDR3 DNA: TGCAGCGTTGGGGACAATGAGCAGTTCTTC; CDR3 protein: CSVGDNEQFF
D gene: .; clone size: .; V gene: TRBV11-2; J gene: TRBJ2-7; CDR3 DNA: TGTGCCAGCAGCGTTCTACAGGGATACGAGCAGTACTTC; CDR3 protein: CASSVLQGYEQYF
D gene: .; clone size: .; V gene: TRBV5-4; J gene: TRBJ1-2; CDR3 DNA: TGTGCCAGCAGCTTGGTTACAGAAGGGCTCTATGGCTACACCTTC; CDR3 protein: CASSLVTEGLYGYTF
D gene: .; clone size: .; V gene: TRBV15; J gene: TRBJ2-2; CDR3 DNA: TGTGCCACCGAACCACAGGTGGGGCACACCGGGGAGCTGTTTTTT; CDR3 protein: CATEPQVGHTGELFF
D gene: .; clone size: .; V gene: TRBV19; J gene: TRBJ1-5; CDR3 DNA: TGTGCCAGTAGTCACGGACAGTCAAATCAGCCCCAGCATTTT; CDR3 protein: CASSHGQSNQPQHF